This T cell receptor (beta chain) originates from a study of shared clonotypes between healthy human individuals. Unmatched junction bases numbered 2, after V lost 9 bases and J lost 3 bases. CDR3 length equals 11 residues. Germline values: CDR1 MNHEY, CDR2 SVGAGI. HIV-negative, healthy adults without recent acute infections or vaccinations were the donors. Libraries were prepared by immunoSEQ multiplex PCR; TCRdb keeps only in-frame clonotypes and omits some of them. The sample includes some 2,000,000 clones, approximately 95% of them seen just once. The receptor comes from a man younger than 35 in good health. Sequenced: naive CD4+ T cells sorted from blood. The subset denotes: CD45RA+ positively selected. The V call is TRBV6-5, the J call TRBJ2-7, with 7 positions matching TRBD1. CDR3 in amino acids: CASGQVYEQYF. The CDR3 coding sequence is TGTGCCAGTGGACAGGTCTACGAGCAGTACTTC.